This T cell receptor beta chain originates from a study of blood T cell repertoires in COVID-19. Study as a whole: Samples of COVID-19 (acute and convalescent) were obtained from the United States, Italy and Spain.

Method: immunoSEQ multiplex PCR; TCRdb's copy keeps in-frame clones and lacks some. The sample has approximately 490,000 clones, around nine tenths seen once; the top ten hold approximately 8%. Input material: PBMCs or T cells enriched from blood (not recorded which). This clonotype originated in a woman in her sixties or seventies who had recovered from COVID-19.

The CDR3 DNA sequence: TGTGCCAGCAGCCAGTTGGACAGGTTGAACACTGAAGCTTTCTTT. Translating gives CASSQLDRLNTEAFF. This chain connects TRBV6-5 to TRBJ1-1; 7 nucleotides line up with TRBD1. The V gene end was trimmed by 6 bases and the J gene end by 0 bases; junction bases not matched to a gene: 7. The germline V gene encodes CDR1 MNHEY and CDR2 SVGAGI. The CDR3 extends over 15 amino acids.